Sequencing of this T cell receptor beta chain was carried out in a study of blood T cells in healthy people across ages. Combining a sample-barcoded 5' primer with a J-beta primer mix, a second PCR ran for about 7 to 11 cycles. MiXCR, applied by TCRdb to the 5' RACE reads, yields one record per CDR3 protein. The sample holds 800,000 to 950,000 distinct CDR3 sequences, under 40% seen once. This clonotype has just one count. The V gene lost 2 bases and the J gene lost 10 bases, with 20 bases spanning the gap. The CDR3 is 15 residues long. The receptor's source is a man younger than 30 in good health. Specimen: blood. This sequence joins TRBV23-1 and TRBJ1-1; D is perhaps TRBD1 (5 bases). TRBV23-1 is treated as an ORF (open reading frame) with a function not yet certain. The CDR3 loop reads CASSQTARQLWGAFF. CDR3 DNA: TGCGCCAGCAGTCAAACAGCTAGACAGCTTTGGGGAGCTTTCTTT.